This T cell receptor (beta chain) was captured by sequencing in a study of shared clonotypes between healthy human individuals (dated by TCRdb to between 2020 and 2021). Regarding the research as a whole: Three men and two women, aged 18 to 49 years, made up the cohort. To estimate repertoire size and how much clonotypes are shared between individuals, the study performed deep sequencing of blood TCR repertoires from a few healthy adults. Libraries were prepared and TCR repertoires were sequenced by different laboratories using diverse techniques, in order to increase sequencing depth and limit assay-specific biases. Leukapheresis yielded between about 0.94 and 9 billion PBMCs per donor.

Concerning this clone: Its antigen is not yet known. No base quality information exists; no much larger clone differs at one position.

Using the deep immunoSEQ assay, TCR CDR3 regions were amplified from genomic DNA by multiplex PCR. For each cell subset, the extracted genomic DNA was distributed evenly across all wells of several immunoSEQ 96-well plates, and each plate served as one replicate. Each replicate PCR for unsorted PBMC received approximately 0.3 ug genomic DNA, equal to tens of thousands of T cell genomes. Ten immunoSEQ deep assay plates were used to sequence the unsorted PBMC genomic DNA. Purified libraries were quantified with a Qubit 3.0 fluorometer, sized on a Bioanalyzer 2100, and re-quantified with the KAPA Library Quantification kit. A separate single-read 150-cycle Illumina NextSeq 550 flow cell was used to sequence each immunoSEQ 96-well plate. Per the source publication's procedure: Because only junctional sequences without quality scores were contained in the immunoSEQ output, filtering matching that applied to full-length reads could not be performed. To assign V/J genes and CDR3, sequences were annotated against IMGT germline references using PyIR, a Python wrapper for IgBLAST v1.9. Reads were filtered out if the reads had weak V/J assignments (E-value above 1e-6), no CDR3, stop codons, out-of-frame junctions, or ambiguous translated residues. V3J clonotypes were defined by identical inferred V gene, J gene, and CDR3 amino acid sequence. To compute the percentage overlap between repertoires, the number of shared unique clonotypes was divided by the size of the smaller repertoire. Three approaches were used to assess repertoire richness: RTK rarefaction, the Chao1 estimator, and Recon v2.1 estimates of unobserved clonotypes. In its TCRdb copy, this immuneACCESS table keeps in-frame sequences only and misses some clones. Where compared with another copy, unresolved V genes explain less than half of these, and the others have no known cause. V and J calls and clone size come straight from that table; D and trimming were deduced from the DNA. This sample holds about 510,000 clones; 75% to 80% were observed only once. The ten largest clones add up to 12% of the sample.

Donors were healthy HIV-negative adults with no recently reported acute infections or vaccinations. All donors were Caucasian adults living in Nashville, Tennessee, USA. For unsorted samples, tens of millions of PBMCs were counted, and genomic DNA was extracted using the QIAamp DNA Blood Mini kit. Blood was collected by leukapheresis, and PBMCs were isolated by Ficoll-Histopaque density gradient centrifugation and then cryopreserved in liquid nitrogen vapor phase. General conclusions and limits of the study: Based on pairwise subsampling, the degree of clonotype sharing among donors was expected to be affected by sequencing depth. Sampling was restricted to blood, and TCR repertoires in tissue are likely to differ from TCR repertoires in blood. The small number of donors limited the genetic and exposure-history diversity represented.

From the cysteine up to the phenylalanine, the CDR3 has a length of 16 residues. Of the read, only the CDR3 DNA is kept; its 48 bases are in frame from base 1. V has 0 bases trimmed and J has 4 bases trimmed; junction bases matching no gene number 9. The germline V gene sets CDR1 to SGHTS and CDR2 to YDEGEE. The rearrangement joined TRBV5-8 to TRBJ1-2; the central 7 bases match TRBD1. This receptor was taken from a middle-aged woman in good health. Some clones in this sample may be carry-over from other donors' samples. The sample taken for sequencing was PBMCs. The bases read TGTGCCAGCAGCTTGGCCTGGGACAGAGGAGCCTATGGCTACACCTTC. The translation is CASSLAWDRGAYGYTF. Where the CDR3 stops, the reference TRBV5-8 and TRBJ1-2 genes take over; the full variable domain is EAGVTQSPTHLIKTRGQQATLRCSPISGHTSVYWYQQALGLGLQFLLWYDEGEERNRGNFPPRFSGRQFPNYSSELNVNALELEDSALYLCASSLAWDRGAYGYTFGSGTRLTVV.